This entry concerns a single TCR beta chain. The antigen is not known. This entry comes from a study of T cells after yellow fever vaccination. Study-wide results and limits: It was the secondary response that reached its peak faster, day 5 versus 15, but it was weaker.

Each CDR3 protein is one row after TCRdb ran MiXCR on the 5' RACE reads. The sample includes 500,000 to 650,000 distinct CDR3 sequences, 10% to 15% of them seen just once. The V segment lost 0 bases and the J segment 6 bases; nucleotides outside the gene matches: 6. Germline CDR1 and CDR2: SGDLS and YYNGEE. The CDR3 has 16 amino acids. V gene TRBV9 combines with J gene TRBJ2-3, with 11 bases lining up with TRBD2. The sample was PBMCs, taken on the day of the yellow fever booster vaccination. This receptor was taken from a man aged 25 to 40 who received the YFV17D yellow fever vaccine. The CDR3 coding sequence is TGTGCCAGCAGCGTAGCAACTAGCGGGAGAAGGGATACGCAGTATTTT. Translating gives CASSVATSGRRDTQYF.